Listed here are 27 T cell receptor beta chains from one sample, sequenced in a study of response to subunit inactivated influenza vaccine. TCRdb re-called the RT-PCR reads through MiXCR, storing one row per CDR3 protein. Among about 540,000 distinct CDR3 sequences listed, around a quarter were seen once. These data are also associated with another study on T cells expressing NK-cell markers. That source adds: As the method of synthesis, 5'RACE template switching with UMIs yielded TCR beta cDNA.

The source material was CD4+ T cells sorted from PBMCs, sampled 12 days after vaccination. These TCRs come from a man over 45 who received an inactivated influenza vaccine.

This chain joins TRBV12-3 or TRBV12-4 and TRBJ1-1; the D gene is possibly TRBD1 (6 bases). Trimming shortened V by 6 bases and J by 5 bases, and 16 bases separated the two germline ends. CDR3 length equals 14 residues. For the CDR3, the DNA is TGTGCCAGCAGCGACAGGCCCCGAGGGACTGAAGCTTTCTTT. This sequence encodes CASSDRPRGTEAFF.

This clonotype is a singleton in its sample. Just one base apart from a much larger clone, this may be a read error. V and J are TRBV5-6 and TRBJ2-7; the match to TRBD1 covers 9 bases. CDR1 is SGHDT, CDR2 YYEEEE, per germline. CDR3 length: 16 amino acids. The CDR3 bases are TGTGCCAGCAGTCCTTTGACAGGGGGAGGCTCCTACGAGCAGAACTTC. It is translated as CASSPLTGGGSYEQNF.

This clonotype was picked up a small number of times. CDR3: CASSQEAGLTYNEQFF. The CDR3, as DNA: TGTGCCAGCAGCCAAGAAGCGGGGCTTACCTACAATGAGCAGTTCTTC. The chain carries TRBV4-2 and TRBJ2-1, with 7 bases identical to TRBD2. The germline gives CDR1 LGHNA, CDR2 YNFKEQ. V lost 0 bases to trimming and J lost 2 bases; unmatched junction nucleotides: 4. The length of the CDR3 is 16 residues.

CDR3 loop: CASSFPDGNYGYTF. The CDR3 DNA is TGTGCCAGCAGTTTCCCCGACGGCAACTATGGCTACACCTTC. The rearrangement joins TRBV6-5 to TRBJ1-2; D is unclear. CDR3 size: 14 residues. Germline V gene lookup returns CDR1 MNHEY and CDR2 SVGAGI. V gave up 4 bases and J gave up 2 bases, with 11 bases separating them.

The chain recombines TRBV5-1 with TRBJ2-1; maybe TRBD1 (6 bases). V lost 0 bases and J 10 bases, leaving 14 bases between the germline ends. The germline gives CDR1 SGHRS, CDR2 YFSETQ. CDR3 length: 14 residues. Here the CDR3 reads CASSLGTALYEQFF. The CDR3 DNA reads TGCGCCAGCAGCTTGGGGACAGCCCTGTACGAGCAGTTCTTC. Variable domain in full (rest from reference TRBV5-1 and TRBJ2-1): KAGVTQTPRYLIKTRGQQVTLSCSPISGHRSVSWYQQTPGQGLQFLFEYFSETQRNKGNFPGRFSGRQFSNSRSEMNVSTLELGDSALYLCASSLGTALYEQFFGPGTRLTVL.

This clonotype showed up many times. CDR3 sequence: CASSQGSGSYEQYF. As DNA, the CDR3 is TGTGCCAGCAGTCAGGGGTCCGGATCCTACGAGCAGTACTTC. V gene TRBV6-1 combines with J gene TRBJ2-7; D is possibly TRBD1 (6 bases). Trimming stripped 5 bases from V and 1 base from J, with 12 bases between. CDR1 and CDR2 from the germline V gene are MNHNS and SASEGT. This CDR3 has 14 amino acids.

This clonotype turned up a few times. The gene calls are TRBV20-1 and TRBJ2-3; D could derive from TRBD1 or TRBD2 (6 bases each). From germline, CDR1 is DFQATT and CDR2 SNEGSKA (reference sequence). The germline V and J ends were trimmed by 1 base and 5 bases, with 13 bases remaining between them. This CDR3 spans 14 amino acids. The CDR3 here is CSARVGGLVDTQYF. The CDR3 nucleotides are TGCAGTGCTAGAGTTGGGGGGCTCGTAGATACGCAGTATTTT.

The chain uses TRBV20-1 and TRBJ2-7; 8 positions agree with TRBD2. The junction had 12 bases not matched to a gene; V was cut back by 0 bases and J by 5 bases. CDR3 length equals 16 residues. CDR1 is DFQATT and CDR2 is SNEGSKA in the germline V gene (reference sequence). CDR3 protein: CSARDESAGAVHEQYF. In nucleotides, the CDR3 is TGCAGTGCTAGAGATGAATCAGCGGGAGCAGTCCACGAGCAGTACTTC.

The rearrangement links TRBV6-2 or TRBV6-3 to TRBJ2-1; tentatively, D is TRBD1 (5 bases). The CDR3 has 14 residues. Trimming stripped 6 bases from V and 4 bases from J, with 13 bases between. Germline V gene data show CDR1 as MNHEY and CDR2 as SVGEGT. The CDR3 DNA reads TGTGCCAGCAGCAGACCTCAGGGTTACAATGAGCAGTTCTTC. The encoded protein is CASSRPQGYNEQFF.

This clonotype was recorded a few times. The gene calls are TRBV7-8 and TRBJ2-3, with 9 bases fitting TRBD2. J was trimmed by 6 bases and V by 5 bases; bases with no gene match: 12. Germline loops: CDR1 SGHVS, CDR2 FQNEAQ. CDR3 length equals 16 residues. CDR3 sequence: CASSPWASGEGDTQYF. For the CDR3, the DNA is TGTGCCAGCAGCCCCTGGGCTAGCGGGGAGGGGGATACGCAGTATTTT.

Here the CDR3 reads CAIDAGGGNEQFF. CDR3 DNA sequence: TGTGCCATCGACGCTGGGGGGGGGAATGAGCAGTTCTTC. The rearrangement links TRBV10-3 to TRBJ2-1; 7 bases align to TRBD2. CDR3 size: 13 residues. The V segment lost 8 bases and the J segment 7 bases; nucleotides outside the gene matches: 8. Germline lookup yields CDR1 ENHRY and CDR2 SYGVKD.

The V and J genes are TRBV27 and TRBJ2-1, with 14 bases matching TRBD2. V lost 3 bases and J lost 6; bases outside the gene matches: 10. Germline CDR1 and CDR2: MNHEY and SMNVEV (reference sequence). There are 18 residues in the CDR3. CDR3 nucleotide sequence: TGTGCCAGCAGTTTTCGTGGGACTAGCGGGAGATATAGCAATGAGCAGTTCTTC. Its translation is CASSFRGTSGRYSNEQFF.

There are many counts of this clonotype. The gene calls are TRBV29-1 and TRBJ2-3; 7 positions match TRBD2. The junction had 12 bases not matched to a gene; V was cut back by 6 bases and J by 6 bases. The CDR3 loop spans 14 amino acids. CDR1 and CDR2 (germline): SQVTM, ANQGSEA. The CDR3 here is CSVGRGGRWDTQYF. The CDR3 nucleotides are TGCAGCGTGGGACGAGGCGGGAGATGGGATACGCAGTATTTT.

This chain joins TRBV6-1 and TRBJ2-2; 13 nucleotides agree with TRBD2. V was pared by 6 bases and J by 6 bases, with 7 bases of the junction left unmatched. This CDR3 has 16 residues. CDR1 and CDR2 (germline): MNHNS, SASEGT. The CDR3 DNA follows: TGTGCCAGCAGGGATACTAGCGGGGGGGCCGCCGGGGAGCTGTTTTTT. It encodes CASRDTSGGAAGELFF.

About this clonotype itself: One end of the junction fails to match germline, which may point to a read error. This chain links TRBV20-1 with TRBJ1-2; D is undetermined. The V gene's germline CDR1 is DFQATT and CDR2 SNEGSKA (reference sequence). This CDR3 region has 13 residues. Here the CDR3 DNA reads TGCAGTGCTAGACGAAACCTTAACCATGGCTACACCTTC. This codes for CSARRNLNHGYTF.

Comments on this clonotype: It may be a read error: a sequence one base away is much more abundant. The V gene is TRBV4-1, the J gene TRBJ2-1, with a tentative D call TRBD2 (6 bases). The CDR3 is 14 residues long. Per the germline V gene, CDR1 is MGHRA and CDR2 is YSYEKL. V was clipped by 7 bases and J by 6 bases, with 16 bases between them. CDR3 region: CASKTGRGGNEQFF. The CDR3 bases are TGCGCCAGCAAAACGGGACGGGGAGGCAATGAGCAGTTCTTC.

Only a few counts were recorded for this clonotype. V usage is TRBV20-1 and J usage is TRBJ2-2, with TRBD2 matching over 13 bases. CDR1 is DFQATT and CDR2 is SNEGSKA in the germline V gene (reference sequence). J lost 5 bases, V lost 6 bases, and 3 bases had no gene match. The CDR3 is 14 residues long. The CDR3 DNA sequence: TGCAGTGCCCTACTAGCGGGAGGGACCGGGGAGCTGTTTTTT. Amino acid sequence: CSALLAGGTGELFF.

This clonotype occurred a few times. The chain carries TRBV3-1 and TRBJ2-5; 10 bases are a match to TRBD2. The V and J ends lost 4 bases and 5 bases, in that order; junction bases with no gene match: 4. CDR1 and CDR2 from the germline V gene are LGHDT and YNNKEL (reference sequence). This CDR3 is 14 amino acids long. Here the CDR3 DNA reads TGTGCCAGCAGCCCCACTAGCGGGAAGGAGACCCAGTACTTC. Protein product: CASSPTSGKETQYF.

This clonotype has a handful of counts. The chain recombines TRBV20-1 with TRBJ2-6; D ambiguous. CDR3 length equals 14 residues. Trimming pared 6 bases from V and 0 bases from J, leaving 9 bases between. Per the germline V gene, CDR1 is DFQATT and CDR2 is SNEGSKA (reference sequence). The CDR3 DNA is TGCAGTGCCCCGACTGCCTCTGGGGCCAACGTCCTGACTTTC. Encoded protein: CSAPTASGANVLTF.

The gene calls are TRBV14 and TRBJ2-2; no reliable D call. The CDR3 is made up of 14 amino acids. CDR1 and CDR2 from the germline V gene are SGHDN and FVKESK. Trimming cost V 4 bases and J 4 bases, with 10 bases left between them. The CDR3 coding sequence is TGTGCCAGCAGCCTCCTCCCCGGCACCGGGGAGCTGTTTTTT. Amino acids: CASSLLPGTGELFF. The whole variable domain, remainder taken from reference TRBV14 and TRBJ2-2, is EAGVTQFPSHSVIEKGQTVTLRCDPISGHDNLYWYRRVMGKEIKFLLHFVKESKQDESGMPNNRFLAERTGGTYSTLKVQPAELEDSGVYFCASSLLPGTGELFFGEGSRLTVL.

The chain has TRBV19 and TRBJ1-5; tentative D call: TRBD1 (6 bases). The germline CDR1 and CDR2 sequences are LNHDA and SQIVND (reference sequence). CDR3 length: 16 residues. Trimming shortened V by 0 bases and J by 4 bases, and 13 bases separated the two germline ends. CDR3 region: CASSIDVGAQNQPQHF. For the CDR3, the DNA is TGTGCCAGTAGTATAGATGTGGGGGCGCAGAATCAGCCCCAGCATTTT.

The J gene is TRBJ2-7, the V gene TRBV20-1, with 9 bases that match TRBD1. CDR3 length: 15 residues. V lost 6 bases, J lost 6 bases, and 15 bases stayed unmatched. The germline CDR1 and CDR2 sequences are DFQATT and SNEGSKA (reference sequence). The CDR3 here is CSALPGQGFRSEQYF. The CDR3 coding sequence is TGCAGTGCCCTTCCGGGACAGGGATTCAGGAGCGAGCAGTACTTC.

V gene TRBV18 combines with J gene TRBJ2-7, with 8 nucleotides matching TRBD1. This CDR3 spans 14 amino acids. V lost 2 bases and J lost 6; bases outside the gene matches: 6. Germline V gene lookup returns CDR1 KGHSH and CDR2 LQKENI. The DNA for the CDR3 is TGTGCCAGCTCACCAGCAGGGGGCCCGGGCGAGCAGTACTTC. This codes for CASSPAGGPGEQYF.

This clonotype was recorded a few times. The V call is TRBV4-3, the J call TRBJ2-7; D possibly corresponds to TRBD1 (7 bases). The germline V gene encodes CDR1 LGHNA and CDR2 YSLEER. V gave up 0 bases and J gave up 4 bases, with 16 bases separating them. There are 16 residues in the CDR3. The CDR3 sequence: CASSQDFRRGEYEQYF. The CDR3, as DNA: TGCGCCAGCAGCCAAGACTTCCGCAGGGGGGAGTACGAGCAGTACTTC.

The rearrangement joins TRBV12-3 or TRBV12-4 to TRBJ2-7; 7 bases fit TRBD2. Unmatched junction bases numbered 10, after V lost 5 bases and J lost 6 bases. The CDR3 loop spans 14 amino acids. CDR3 protein: CASSPTAGRREQYF. As DNA, the CDR3 is TGTGCCAGCAGTCCGACCGCCGGGAGGCGCGAGCAGTACTTC.

This sequence joins TRBV28 and TRBJ2-3; 11 bases line up with TRBD1. This CDR3 contains 16 residues. Germline CDR1 is MDHEN and CDR2 is SYDVKM. The V gene end was trimmed by 4 bases and the J gene end by 3 bases; junction bases not matched to a gene: 6. The CDR3 DNA follows: TGTGCCAGCAGTTCCCCTGGGGACAGGGGGACAGATACGCAGTATTTT. This encodes CASSSPGDRGTDTQYF.

This chain joins TRBV12-3 or TRBV12-4 and TRBJ1-2; 9 bases are shared with TRBD1. V was clipped by 6 bases and J by 4 bases; unmatched bases: 3. CDR3 size: 13 residues. The CDR3 sequence: CASSMGQGYGYTF. The CDR3 DNA is TGTGCCAGCAGCATGGGACAGGGCTATGGCTACACCTTC.